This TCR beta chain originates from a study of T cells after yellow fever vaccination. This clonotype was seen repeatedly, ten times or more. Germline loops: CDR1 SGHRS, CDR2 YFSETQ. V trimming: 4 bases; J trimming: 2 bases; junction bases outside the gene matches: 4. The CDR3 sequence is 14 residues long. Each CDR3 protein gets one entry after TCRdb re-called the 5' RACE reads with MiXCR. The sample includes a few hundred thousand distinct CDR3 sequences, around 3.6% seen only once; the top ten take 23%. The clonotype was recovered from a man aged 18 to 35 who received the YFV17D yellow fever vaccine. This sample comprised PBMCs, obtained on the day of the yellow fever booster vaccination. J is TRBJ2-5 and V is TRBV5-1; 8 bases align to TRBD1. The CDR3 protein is CASSPWTGQETQYF. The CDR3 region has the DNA TGCGCCAGCAGCCCGTGGACAGGGCAAGAGACCCAGTACTTC. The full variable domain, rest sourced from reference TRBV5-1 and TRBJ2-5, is KAGVTQTPRYLIKTRGQQVTLSCSPISGHRSVSWYQQTPGQGLQFLFEYFSETQRNKGNFPGRFSGRQFSNSRSEMNVSTLELGDSALYLCASSPWTGQETQYFGPGTRLLVL.